This TCR beta chain was obtained from a study of regulatory T cells in long-lasting Graves disease (dated by TCRdb to about 2021). For the study in its entirety: To count as having persistent Graves' disease, a patient had to have received antithyroid drug treatment for over 5 years with TSH receptor autoantibodies remaining persistently positive. This study used TCR sequencing and RNA sequencing of peripheral blood to compare persistent Graves' disease patients against newly diagnosed Graves' disease patients. The study took place in China and was registered as a clinical trial. A total of about 35 samples underwent TCR sequencing, from about 13 patients with persistent Graves' disease and around 20 patients with newly diagnosed Graves' disease. Persistent Graves' disease patients in the clinical cohort had taken antithyroid drugs for about 10.3 years on average.

The library relied on multiplex PCR. Instrument on record: Illumina HiSeq 4000. CDR3 regions were amplified by Arm-PCR with iRepertoire HTBI primers to construct TCR beta libraries. PCR products were gel purified before sequencing. As for the authors' bioinformatics: Gene usage analysis of CDR3 amino acid clonotypes used the roughly 62 TRBV and around 13 TRBJ segments found across samples. COPE and FqMerger were used to merge the filtered high-quality paired reads into contigs. Contigs were aligned with BLAST to IMGT TRBV, TRBD and TRBJ reference genes, and CDR3 was defined per IMGT. Any clonotype with a frequency above 0.1% was counted as a highly expanded clone. Shannon entropy served as the measure of repertoire diversity, while the Gini coefficient captured V-J evenness. A clonotype found in more than one individual was treated as public. Through fastp at Q25 and MiXCR, TCRdb rebuilt clones from the public reads, retaining in-frame beta chains. CDR3 protein duplicates are merged, each entry listing the most common genes and DNA. It is TCRdb's table, rather than the study itself, that gives the V and J calls and clone size. Present in this sample are a few hundred thousand distinct CDR3 sequences, roughly 25% of which were seen just once. Of the sample, approximately 28% is held by the ten largest clones.

As for this clonotype: Its binding antigen is unknown. The junction does not match germline at one end; this may be a read error.

CDR1 and CDR2 (DFQATT, SNEGSKA) derive from the germline V gene (reference sequence). Reading from cysteine to phenylalanine, the CDR3 counts 14 amino acids. The CDR3 DNA has 42 bases and is translated from base 1. Paper-wide results and their limitations: Sequencing and analysis were limited to the TCR beta chain. The authors acknowledged the small sample size as a limitation that may reduce accuracy. Only peripheral blood was studied, because thyroid tissue, the primary lesion, was inaccessible. Compared with newly diagnosed patients, patients with persistent Graves' disease had lower TCR Shannon entropy and fewer highly expanded clones, which suggests clonal expansion. TRBV28, TRBJ1-2 and TRBJ2-5 were preferentially used in persistent disease, while TRBV20-1 and TRBJ2-1 were favored in newly diagnosed disease. Persistent patients shared more public clonotypes among themselves (2,741) than newly diagnosed patients did (about 970).

The time point tag for this specimen amounts to: persistent/refractory GD, antithyroid drugs over 5 years with positive TRAb. For both TCR sequencing and RNA sequencing, RNA was extracted from PBMCs in TRIzol. The diagnosis of Graves' disease was made according to American Thyroid Association guidelines. The patients came from an endocrinology department in Xi'an, China. Each patient gave 7 to 9.5 milliliters of peripheral blood, collected in an EDTA anticoagulant tube. PBMCs were isolated by Ficoll Paque Plus density gradient separation without further T cell sorting. An Agilent 2100 Bioanalyzer and agarose gel were used to check RNA quality, and a NanoDrop 2000 was used to measure RNA concentration.

The material sequenced was peripheral blood mononuclear cells (PBMCs), taken when the disease was refractory, from a patient treated with antithyroid drugs. The receptor's source is a middle-aged woman with Graves disease. Donor details come from another sample of the same person, matched by shared clones. The rearranged segments are TRBV20-1 and TRBJ1-5, with TRBD1 identical over 8 junction bases. The CDR3 region: CSTRDRTGNQPQHF. At the DNA level, the sequence is TGCAGTACTAGAGATCGGACAGGGAATCAGCCCCAGCATTTT.